This TCR beta chain was identified during a study of radiotherapy plus CTLA-4 blockade in lung cancer. Background on the study: Around 19% of patients responded objectively, and about 30% achieved disease control.

On this clone: Its matching antigen is unknown.

The CDR3 totals 19 residues. Germline CDR1 LNHDA, CDR2 SQIVND (reference sequence). Germline trimming cut 0 bases from V and 1 base from J; bases unmatched to any gene: 8. Profiled with immunoSEQ multiplex PCR; TCRdb holds only in-frame clones, not every one. The table has about 51,000 clones, more than 75% seen once. Whole-study results and caveats: Early blood T cell clone dynamics reportedly forecast response best, with interferon-beta. Blood saw expansion of tumor-derived TCR clones after radiotherapy plus ipilimumab.

Patients in the study, people with chemo-refractory metastatic non-small-cell lung cancer, received focal radiation plus ipilimumab CTLA-4 blockade. The TCR comes from a human donor with non-small cell lung cancer who had a complete response to radiotherapy plus ipilimumab. The chain joins TRBV19 to TRBJ2-4, with 11 bases identical to TRBD2. The material sequenced was peripheral blood, taken from a patient treated with radiotherapy plus ipilimumab. The CDR3 protein is CASSIDSSGRAVAKNIQYF. The CDR3 DNA reads TGTGCCAGTAGTATAGATAGTAGCGGGAGGGCCGTCGCCAAAAACATTCAGTACTTC.